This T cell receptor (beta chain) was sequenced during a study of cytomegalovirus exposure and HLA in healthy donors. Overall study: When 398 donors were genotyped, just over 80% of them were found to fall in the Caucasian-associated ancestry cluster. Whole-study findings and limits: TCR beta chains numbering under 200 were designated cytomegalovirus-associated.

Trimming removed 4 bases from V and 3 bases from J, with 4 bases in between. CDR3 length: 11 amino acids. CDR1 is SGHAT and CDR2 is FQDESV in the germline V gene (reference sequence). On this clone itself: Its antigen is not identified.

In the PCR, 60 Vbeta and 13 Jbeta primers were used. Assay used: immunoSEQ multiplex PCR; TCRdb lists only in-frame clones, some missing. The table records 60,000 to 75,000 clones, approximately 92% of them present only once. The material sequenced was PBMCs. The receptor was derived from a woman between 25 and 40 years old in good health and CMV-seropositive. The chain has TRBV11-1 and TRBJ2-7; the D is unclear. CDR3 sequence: CASSSSYEQYF. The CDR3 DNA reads TGTGCCAGCAGCTCCAGCTACGAGCAGTACTTC.